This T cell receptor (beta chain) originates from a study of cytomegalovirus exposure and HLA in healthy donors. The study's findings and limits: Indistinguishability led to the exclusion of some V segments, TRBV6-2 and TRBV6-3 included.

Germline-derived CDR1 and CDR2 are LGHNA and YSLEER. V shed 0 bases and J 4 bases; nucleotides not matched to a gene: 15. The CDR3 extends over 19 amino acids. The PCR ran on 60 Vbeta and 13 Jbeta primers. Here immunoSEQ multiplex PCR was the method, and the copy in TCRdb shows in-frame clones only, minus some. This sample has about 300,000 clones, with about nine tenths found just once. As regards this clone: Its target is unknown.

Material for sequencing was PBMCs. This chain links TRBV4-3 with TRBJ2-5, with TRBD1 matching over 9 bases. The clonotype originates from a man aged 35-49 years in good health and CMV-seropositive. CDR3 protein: CASSQDLPRTGVLGETQYF. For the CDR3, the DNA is TGCGCCAGCAGCCAAGATCTTCCGAGGACAGGGGTTTTGGGAGAGACCCAGTACTTC.